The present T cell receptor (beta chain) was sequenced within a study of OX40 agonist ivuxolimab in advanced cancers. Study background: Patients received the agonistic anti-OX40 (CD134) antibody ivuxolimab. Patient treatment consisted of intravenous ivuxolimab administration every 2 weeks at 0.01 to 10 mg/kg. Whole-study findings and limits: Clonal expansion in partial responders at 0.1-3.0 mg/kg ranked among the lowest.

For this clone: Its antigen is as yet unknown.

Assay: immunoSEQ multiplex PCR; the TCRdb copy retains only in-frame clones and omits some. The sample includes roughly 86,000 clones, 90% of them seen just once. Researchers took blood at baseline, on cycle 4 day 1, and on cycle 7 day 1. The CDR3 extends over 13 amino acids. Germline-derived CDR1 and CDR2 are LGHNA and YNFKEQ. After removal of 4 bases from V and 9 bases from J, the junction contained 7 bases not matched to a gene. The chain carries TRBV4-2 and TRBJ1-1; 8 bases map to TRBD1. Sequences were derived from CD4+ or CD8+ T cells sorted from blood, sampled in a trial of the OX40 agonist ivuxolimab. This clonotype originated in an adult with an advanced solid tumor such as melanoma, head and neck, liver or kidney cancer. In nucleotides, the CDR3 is TGTGCCAGCAGCCGTTCAGGGGGCTCTAAAGCTTTCTTT. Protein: CASSRSGGSKAFF.